This T cell receptor beta chain was captured in a study of lymphopenia after photon versus proton radiotherapy. Study-wide results and caveats: Authors raise, but do not show, better survival with proton therapy. Relative stability marked proton patients; photon patients lost diversity and naive cells. In patients who died, overall survival fell as post-nadir TCR diversity dropped more. After the lymphocyte nadir, photon-treated repertoires showed oligoclonal expansion, especially of CD8+ Temra cells.

TCRdb's copy holds only in-frame clones and misses some; the assay was immunoSEQ multiplex PCR. The data contain approximately 35,000 clones, 90% of them singletons. Trimming removed 5 bases at V and 4 bases at J, with 7 bases between. There are 12 residues in the CDR3. Germline V gene data show CDR1 as MNHEY and CDR2 as SVGAGI. In regard to this clone: No antigen is known for it.

The sample here was peripheral blood, taken from a patient treated with photon-based radiotherapy. The sequence came from a woman in her 50s with pancreatic cancer. The chain recombines TRBV6-5 with TRBJ2-3; no firm D call. The CDR3 region is CASSPISDTQYF. In DNA, the CDR3 is TGTGCCAGCAGTCCCATATCAGATACGCAGTATTTT.